The 9 T cell receptor beta chains below come from one sample, sequenced in a study of blood T cell repertoires in COVID-19. TCRdb keeps only in-frame clones here, not all; method: immunoSEQ multiplex PCR. The sample lists around 200,000 clones, 87% occurring once. Sample: peripheral blood. The receptors originated from a man aged 55 to 70 who had recovered from COVID-19.

The genes are TRBV28 and TRBJ1-2, with a tentative D call TRBD1 (5 bases). The germline V gene has CDR1 MDHEN and CDR2 SYDVKM. The CDR3 extends over 16 amino acids. Deletions cut 4 bases from V and 4 bases from J, with 19 bases between. The CDR3 DNA reads as TGTGCCAGCAGTTCTGGGGCAGGGAACCAGCTCTATGGCTACACCTTC. It yields the protein CASSSGAGNQLYGYTF.

The chain employs TRBV28 and TRBJ1-5; 7 bases are a match to TRBD1. The germline CDR1 and CDR2 sequences are MDHEN and SYDVKM. V was clipped by 9 bases and J by 3 bases; unmatched bases: 8. The length of the CDR3 is 14 residues. For the CDR3, the DNA is TGTGCCAGTAAGGAGGGACAGTTCAATCAGCCCCAGCATTTT. This translates into CASKEGQFNQPQHF.

Written as DNA, the CDR3 is TGTGCCAGCAGCGTAGATGGGCCATCGAATACGCAGTATTTT. Translation: CASSVDGPSNTQYF. V gene TRBV9 combines with J gene TRBJ2-3; D gene unclear. Trimming pared 0 bases from V and 7 bases from J, leaving 12 bases between. Germline V gene lookup returns CDR1 SGDLS and CDR2 YYNGEE. The CDR3 runs to 14 residues.

The V call is TRBV9, the J call TRBJ1-1; the D gene is possibly TRBD1 (5 bases). Trimming shortened V by 0 bases and J by 4 bases, and 16 bases separated the two germline ends. The CDR3 contains 16 residues. Germline loops: CDR1 SGDLS, CDR2 YYNGEE. DNA of the CDR3: TGTGCCAGCAGCGTAGCTACGGGTGGGGGGGTCACTGAAGCTTTCTTT. This sequence encodes CASSVATGGGVTEAFF. Complete variable domain (other parts from reference TRBV9 and TRBJ1-1): DSGVTQTPKHLITATGQRVTLRCSPRSGDLSVYWYQQSLDQGLQFLIQYYNGEERAKGNILERFSAQQFPDLHSELNLSSLELGDSALYFCASSVATGGGVTEAFFGQGTRLTVV.

The rearrangement uses TRBV2 and TRBJ2-2; D is uncertain. The CDR3 extends over 14 amino acids. In germline, CDR1 is SNHLY, CDR2 FYNNEI. Trimming took 7 bases from V and 0 from J, leaving 9 bases between them. CDR3 sequence reads: CASKSRPNTGELFF. CDR3 nucleotide sequence: TGTGCCAGCAAATCCAGGCCGAACACCGGGGAGCTGTTTTTT.

V usage is TRBV25-1 and J usage is TRBJ1-2; 7 nucleotides agree with TRBD1. From germline, CDR1 is MGHDK and CDR2 SYGVNS. Germline trimming cut 5 bases from V and 2 bases from J; bases unmatched to any gene: 5. The CDR3 extends over 14 amino acids. In DNA form, the CDR3 reads TGTGCCAGCAGTTCCCGGGACAGCAACTATGGCTACACCTTC. As protein: CASSSRDSNYGYTF.

The chain has TRBV6-2 or TRBV6-3 and TRBJ2-4, with a weak D call TRBD1 (6 bases). Between the trimmed V and J ends, which lost 5 bases and 7 bases, there was a span of 12 bases. Germline lookup yields CDR1 MNHEY and CDR2 SVGEGT. The CDR3 has 13 residues. The DNA for the CDR3 is TGTGCCAGCAGTAAACAGGGACGGAACATTCAGTACTTC. Its translation: CASSKQGRNIQYF.

This rearrangement joins TRBV27 to TRBJ2-6; 8 bases are a match to TRBD1. V lost 5 bases to trimming and J lost 4 bases; unmatched junction nucleotides: 7. The CDR3 extends over 16 amino acids. Germline V CDR1 and CDR2: MNHEY, SMNVEV (reference sequence). The CDR3 spells CASSVWTGTGANVLTF. CDR3 coding DNA: TGTGCCAGCAGTGTCTGGACAGGGACAGGGGCCAACGTCCTGACTTTC. Supplemented by reference TRBV27 and TRBJ2-6, the full variable domain reads EAQVTQNPRYLITVTGKKLTVTCSQNMNHEYMSWYRQDPGLGLRQIYYSMNVEVTDKGDVPEGYKVSRKEKRNFPLILESPSPNQTSLYFCASSVWTGTGANVLTFGAGSRLTVL.

The chain carries TRBV5-1 and TRBJ2-7, with a tentative D call TRBD2 (5 bases). The V end was cut by 5 bases, the J end by 1 base, with 13 bases between. Germline values: CDR1 SGHRS, CDR2 YFSETQ. The length of the CDR3 is 14 residues. The CDR3: CASRVTSASYEQYF. The DNA for the CDR3 is TGCGCCAGCAGGGTCACTAGTGCTTCCTACGAGCAGTACTTC.